These 5 T cell receptor beta chains came from one sample sequenced in a study of blood T cell repertoires in COVID-19. Using immunoSEQ multiplex PCR, the repertoire was profiled, and TCRdb retains in-frame clones only, with some absent. The data contain approximately 530,000 clones, approximately 91% of them seen just once; the ten biggest clones take up 7.8%. Sequencing input: peripheral blood. These receptors were collected from a woman between 50 and 59 years old with COVID-19, enrolled during active disease.

The chain employs TRBV5-1 and TRBJ1-2; 9 nucleotides match TRBD1. CDR1 and CDR2 (germline): SGHRS, YFSETQ. V shed 4 bases, J shed 7 bases, and the junction held 8 bases outside the gene matches. The CDR3 consists of 14 residues. Here the CDR3 reads CASSPDRGLRGYTF. The CDR3 DNA reads as TGCGCCAGCAGCCCGGACAGGGGACTTCGTGGCTACACCTTC.

This sequence joins TRBV28 and TRBJ2-5; TRBD2 might be the D (5 bases). V lost 6 bases to trimming and J lost 5 bases, with 16 bases between them. Germline V gene lookup returns CDR1 MDHEN and CDR2 SYDVKM. The CDR3 is made up of 14 amino acids. CDR3 sequence reads: CASRRQPSGETQYF. As DNA, the CDR3 is TGTGCCAGCAGACGACAACCTTCGGGGGAGACCCAGTACTTC.

The V gene is TRBV5-1, the J gene TRBJ2-1; TRBD2 matches at 10 bases. Germline V gene data show CDR1 as SGHRS and CDR2 as YFSETQ. The CDR3 has 16 amino acids. The junction had 11 bases not matched to a gene; V was cut back by 2 bases and J by 9 bases. For the CDR3, the DNA is TGCGCCAGCAGCTTCATTCCGGGACTAGCGTCTGGTGAGCAGTTCTTC. Protein: CASSFIPGLASGEQFF.

The chain carries TRBV2 and TRBJ1-1; 9 bases map to TRBD1. Germline V gene lookup returns CDR1 SNHLY and CDR2 FYNNEI. Unmatched junction bases numbered 8, after V lost 4 bases and J lost 5 bases. The CDR3 is 15 amino acids. This CDR3 is CASSGSRTGVTEAFF. CDR3 in DNA: TGTGCCAGCAGTGGATCCAGGACAGGGGTAACTGAAGCTTTCTTT.

J is TRBJ2-3 and V is TRBV4-2; 8 positions match TRBD2. V dropped 1 base and J dropped 13; count of bases not matched to a gene: 7. This CDR3 has 13 amino acids. The germline V gene encodes CDR1 LGHNA and CDR2 YNFKEQ. The CDR3: CASSQAPSGGEYF. The DNA for the CDR3 is TGTGCCAGCAGCCAAGCCCCCAGCGGGGGAGAGTATTTT.